This record looks at one T cell receptor (beta chain) sequence and its context. PBMC libraries mostly used 400 to 550 ng of input genomic DNA, with six replicates per sample. Sequenced by immunoSEQ multiplex PCR; TCRdb stores in-frame clones only, minus some. Found here are more than 13,000 clones, less than 85% of them singletons; the top ten hold approximately 2%. The CDR3 length is 12 residues. Germline V gene lookup returns CDR1 SGHDT and CDR2 YYEEEE. V was pared by 1 base and J by 7 bases, with 8 bases between. This entry belongs to a study of neoadjuvant anti-PD-1 for oral cavity cancer. Patients had newly diagnosed, untreated stage II-IVA oral cavity squamous cell carcinoma.

The gene calls are TRBV5-6 and TRBJ1-2; D possibly corresponds to TRBD1 (5 bases). The sample in question was PBMCs, obtained before nivolumab (anti-PD-1) treatment. The origin of this receptor is a person aged 40-85 years with oral cavity squamous cell carcinoma. Here the CDR3 DNA reads TGTGCCAGCAGCTTGCCCGGGGCTGGCTACACCTTC. Translation gives CASSLPGAGYTF.